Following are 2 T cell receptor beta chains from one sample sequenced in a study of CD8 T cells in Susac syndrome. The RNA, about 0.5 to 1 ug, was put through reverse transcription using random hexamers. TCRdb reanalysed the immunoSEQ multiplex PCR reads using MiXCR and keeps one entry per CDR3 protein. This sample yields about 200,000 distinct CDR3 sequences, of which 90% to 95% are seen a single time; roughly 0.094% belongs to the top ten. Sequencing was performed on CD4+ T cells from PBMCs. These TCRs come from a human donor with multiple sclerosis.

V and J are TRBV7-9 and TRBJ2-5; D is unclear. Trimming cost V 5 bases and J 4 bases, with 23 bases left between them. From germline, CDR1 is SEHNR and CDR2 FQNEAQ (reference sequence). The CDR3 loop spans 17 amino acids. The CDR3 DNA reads TGTGCCAGCAGCCCCAGAGCTCTCACGCGTACTTCAGAGACCCAGTACTTC. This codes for CASSPRALTRTSETQYF. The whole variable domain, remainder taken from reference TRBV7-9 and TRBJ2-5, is DTGVSQNPRHKITKRGQNVTFRCDPISEHNRLYWYRQTLGQGPEFLTYFQNEAQLEKSRLLSDRFSAERPKGSFSTLEIQRTEQGDSAMYLCASSPRALTRTSETQYFGPGTRLLVL.

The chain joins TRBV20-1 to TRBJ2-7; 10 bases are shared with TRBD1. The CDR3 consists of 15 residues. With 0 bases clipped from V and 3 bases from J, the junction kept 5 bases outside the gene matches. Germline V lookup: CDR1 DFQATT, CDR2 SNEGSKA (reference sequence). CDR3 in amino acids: CSARDPRDRGYEQYF. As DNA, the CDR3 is TGCAGTGCTAGAGACCCGAGGGACAGGGGCTACGAGCAGTACTTC.